The clone carrying this TCR beta chain was counted at least ten times. No antigen is known for it. The data were taken from a study of human T cells and chemical hapten exposure. Study-level information: Diagnoses of alopecia areata, totalis or universalis occurred in mostly female patients.

The CDR3 covers 14 residues. Germline V gives CDR1 ENHRY, CDR2 SYGVKD. After removal of 3 bases from V and 5 bases from J, the junction contained 1 base not matched to a gene. This sample's time point: patch test 2, 6 weeks after DPC sensitization. Treatment specified: therapeutic diphenylcyclopropenone sensitization with weekly scalp DPC. The study used a library that attached unique molecular identifiers to individual cDNA molecules. In the source study's methods: From around 20,000 to 690,000 TCRs were found per sample, with a median of about 96,000. TCRdb reanalysed the RACE reads using MiXCR and keeps one entry per CDR3 protein. TCRdb, rather than the study authors, made the V and J calls. The table includes approximately 120,000 distinct CDR3 sequences, roughly 10% detected once. Study conclusions and caveats: TCRs at a frequency above 1 in 1000 stayed unchanged with DPC sensitization.

This specimen consisted of whole blood, obtained in connection with sensitization to the hapten diphenylcyclopropenone (DPC). This TCR was sampled from a woman aged 40 to 49 with alopecia areata. Some clones in this sample may be carry-over from other donors' samples. The chain uses TRBV10-3 and TRBJ1-5, with TRBD1 matching over 10 bases. The CDR3 DNA is TGTGCCATCAGTGAAGGGACAGGGGATCAGCCCCAGCATTTT. Translation: CAISEGTGDQPQHF.